The 3 T cell receptor beta chains reported below all come from one sample, sequenced in a study of a mutant IDH1 vaccine in newly diagnosed glioma. Time point reported: week 35, safety follow-up. Each vaccine dose was 300 ug of mutant IDH1 20-mer peptide, with topical imiquimod. Their antigens are not known. The table came from immunoSEQ multiplex PCR; TCRdb's copy has only in-frame clones and leaves some out. The data show roughly 26,000 clones, less than 85% seen once. Sequences were derived from PBMCs, sampled from a glioma patient whose treatment included an IDH1 peptide vaccine. All receptors derive from a man aged 25-45 years with glioma.

The genes are TRBV6-5 and TRBJ2-5; D ambiguous. The V end lost 7 bases, the J end lost 0 bases, and 9 bases lay between the germline ends. The CDR3 has 13 amino acids. The V gene's germline CDR1 is MNHEY and CDR2 SVGAGI. CDR3 nucleotide sequence: TGTGCCAGCAACGAAGGCTACCAAGAGACCCAGTACTTC. It specifies CASNEGYQETQYF.

The V gene is TRBV30, the J gene TRBJ1-2; D possibly corresponds to TRBD1 (6 bases). The CDR3 totals 15 residues. Deletions cut 2 bases from V and 0 bases from J, with 13 bases between. CDR1 is GTSNPN, CDR2 SVGIG, per germline (reference sequence). The CDR3 DNA is TGTGCCTGGAGTCGAGGGCAGGGGACTAACTATGGCTACACCTTC. As protein: CAWSRGQGTNYGYTF. Complete variable domain (other parts from reference TRBV30 and TRBJ1-2): SQTIHQWPATLVQPVGSPLSLECTVEGTSNPNLYWYRQAAGRGLQLLFYSVGIGQISSEVPQNLSASRPQDRQFILSSKKLLLSDSGFYLCAWSRGQGTNYGYTFGSGTRLTVV.

The J gene is TRBJ2-3, the V gene TRBV15; D might be TRBD1 or TRBD2, each matching 5 bases. The CDR3 covers 12 residues. Trimming left V 7 bases short and J 4 bases short, with 9 bases between. Germline V gives CDR1 LNHNV, CDR2 YYDKDF (reference sequence). The CDR3 is CATKGDADTQYF. The DNA for the CDR3 is TGTGCCACCAAAGGGGACGCAGATACGCAGTATTTT.